What follows describes a single T cell receptor (beta chain). This clone appeared a few times. Its antigen remains undetermined. Base qualities are missing; no much larger clone stands one base away. The cohort consisted of more than 650 healthy bone marrow donors. At the time of sampling, all cohort members were nominally healthy, though unrecorded immune exposures were likely present. The donor was CMV seropositive and belonged to the group of some 290 seropositive cohort members. Every donor gave a peripheral blood sample, and the peripheral blood mononuclear cells from that sample were used for TCR beta sequencing. Genomic DNA was extracted from the blood cell samples with the Qiagen DNeasy Blood Extraction Kit. This record comes from a study of cytomegalovirus exposure and HLA in healthy donors (dated by TCRdb to 2015 to 2018). Regarding the complete study: In an earlier analysis of 587 of the donors, approximately 260 Gb of sequence data and 100 million or so unique TCR beta sequences from some 170 million T cells were reported. The study profiled the T cell repertoires of about 640 subjects by immunosequencing and related them to cytomegalovirus serostatus. To predict cytomegalovirus infection status, the study combined high-throughput TCR immunosequencing, statistical association of individual TCRs with disease status, and machine learning. A later analysis re-analyzed previously published TCR beta repertoires from roughly 630 donors and added high-resolution HLA genotyping to study TCR occurrence patterns. An earlier analysis of 587 of the donors applied high-throughput TCR beta sequencing to assess whether each TCR beta V gene segment acted as functional or pseudogenic. An early release covering about 600 HLA-typed donors comprised 250 to 350 gigabases of sequencing data and around 80 million unique TCR sequences. The later analysis used no new phenotypic data to find candidate immune exposures, relying instead on TCR beta sequences and their occurrence across donors. Donor age, sex, ethnicity and CMV serostatus were compiled together with the repertoire data. Among the roughly 390 genotyped donors, approximately 76% belonged to the genetic ancestry cluster associated with self-reported Caucasian donors. The number of typed donors differed by locus: roughly 629-640 for A, B, C, DRB1 and DQB1; 500 to 550 for DQA1; 606 for DPA1; and roughly 470 for DPB1. Among roughly 400 genotyped donors of the cohort, an average of approximately 220,000 unique TCR beta nucleotide sequences was sequenced per donor, of which about 18% were non-productive. Besides the first cohort of approximately 670 subjects, a separate validation cohort made up of 90 to 150 different subjects was used. Every discovery cohort repertoire had been produced on one sequencing platform. Both class I and class II loci were covered by HLA typing, at four-digit resolution. Genome-wide SNP genotypes for about 55% of the roughly 670 donors were used in a later genetic analysis, which treated that subset as a discovery cohort. The study aimed to test whether signatures of past pathogen exposure could be identified by cataloging public T cell receptors. Five DR-DQ haplotypes were treated as single units for association and clustering because of strong linkage in the cohort.

Taken from cysteine to phenylalanine, the CDR3 has 12 residues. Only the CDR3 DNA stays, 36 bases, in frame from base 1. The CDR1 and CDR2 encoded by the germline V gene (reference sequence) are MNHEY and SMNVEV. Trimming takes 10 bases from V and 3 bases from J, and the germline ends sit 10 bases apart. Findings and caveats that apply to the study as a whole: Cytomegalovirus status was reported to be diagnosed by the classifier with high specificity and sensitivity in both the original and validation cohorts. In vitro tests confirmed that a few of the cytomegalovirus-associated TCR beta chains recognize cytomegalovirus antigens. Sequencing depth was assumed to be roughly uniform across donors in the presence/absence analyses, though that assumption may not hold. Some IMGT-functional V segments, including TRBV6-2 and TRBV6-3, could not be distinguished by the 87-base-pair reads and were therefore excluded. A later genetic analysis associated a missense DCLRE1C variant with V-gene and J-gene trimming of TCR beta chains, and an independent cohort replicated the association. A further reported finding was that TCR beta sequences accurately predicted the HLA-A and HLA-B alleles for most subjects in the first cohort. According to a later analysis, most CMV-associated TCR beta chains appeared to be HLA-restricted, and the HLA associations seemed to be driven largely by CMV exposure. According to a later analysis, TCR association rates differed among HLA loci, with DRB1 alleles showing the most associated TCRs and HLA-C alleles showing the fewest. The sequencing pipeline was judged likely to have produced a cluster of highly shared sequence variants as a technical artifact. Compared with the roughly 700-donor mean, donors in an Asian-associated ancestry cluster had fewer N-insertions in productive TCRs, according to a later genetic analysis. In a later analysis, several top co-occurrence clusters were reported to appear linked to parvovirus B19, influenza, CMV and Epstein-Barr virus. The earlier analysis of 587 of the donors excluded some 16 rarely observed V segments, including chromosome 9 orphons, because counts were too low. Only TCR beta chains were sequenced in this cohort, and the absence of alpha or paired-chain data limited detectable features. Most TCR sequences were seen in very few donors, while some public TCRs were found in many individuals. It was suggested by the authors that the approach could potentially be generalized to other disease states and immunological phenotypes. Compared with equally common non-associated chains, HLA-associated TCR beta chains in a later analysis were more clonally expanded and had lower generation probabilities. When HLA alleles, especially DR and DQ, strongly co-occurred, attributing TCR associations to individual alleles was difficult. Because HLA typing was unavailable for some donors at each locus, only the typed subset was used in association tests. For the cohort, immune exposure information was limited to CMV serostatus. Linkage disequilibrium might explain the correlated functional status among segregating V segments, but an unknown experimental factor could not be excluded. Specific HLA alleles were associated with some 15,000 TCR beta sequences at a false discovery rate of 0.05 in a later analysis. The study listed approximately 150 TCR beta chains as associated with cytomegalovirus. In an earlier analysis of 500 to 650 of the donors, most TCR beta V segments appeared in productive rearrangements about 87% or about 30% of the time, broadly matching IMGT annotations.

Library preparation used the immunoSEQ multiplex PCR assay. The multiplex PCR relied on a mix of 60 forward primers for TCR Vbeta segments and 13 reverse primers for TCR Jbeta segments. The CDR3 region of rearranged TCR beta genes was amplified from genomic DNA with a multiplex PCR assay. Amplified TCR beta libraries were sequenced as 87-base-pair reads on the Illumina HiSeq System. As for the authors' bioinformatics: A later analysis tallied 80 million to 95 million unique TCR beta chains across the 610 or so repertoires, and around 9.9 million of those chains were shared by two or more donors. Raw reads were error-corrected and collapsed into unique sequences with a nearest-neighbor algorithm that merged closely related sequences to remove PCR and sequencing errors. To assign V, D and J gene segments, CDR3 sequences were aligned to IMGT reference sequences. For a sequence to be retained, at least a six-nucleotide match to both a V gene segment and a J gene segment was required. A rearrangement was called productive if the CDR3 had no stop codons and remained in frame with V and J, and every other rearrangement was called non-productive. Following IMGT convention, CDR3 was defined as the stretch from the second conserved V-encoded cysteine to the conserved J-encoded phenylalanine. In an earlier analysis of around 570 of the donors, sequences lacking an unambiguous match to a single V gene segment were excluded. An earlier analysis of fewer than 650 of the donors classified V segments as functional when productive rearrangements were above 56.7% and as segregating when the standard deviation between donors was above 5%. A statistical classification framework was developed to diagnose cytomegalovirus status using the catalog of TCR beta chain sequences. In a later analysis, TCR nucleotide sequences were compared against IMGT/GENE-DB human TR gene sequences so that V and J genes could be assigned. In a later analysis, CDR3 sequences and most-parsimonious VDJ recombination scenarios were assigned using the TCRdist pipeline. In a later analysis, each TCR beta chain was defined by its CDR3 amino acid sequence together with its V-gene family, and reads without a unique V-gene family were excluded. A later analysis removed 592 highly shared, low-generation-probability nucleotide sequences to deal with suspected cross-contamination and a sequencing artifact. In a later analysis, a clonal expansion index was calculated for each public chain from normalized within-repertoire ranks of inferred template counts. In a later analysis, generation probabilities were computed with a VDJ recombination model fitted to out-of-frame rearrangements, and the resulting probabilities were checked against IGoR. Hypergeometric tests were used in a later analysis to score TCR-TCR, TCR-HLA and TCR-CMV co-occurrence, with a repertoire-size bias correction applied to the TCR pairs. In a later analysis, false discovery rates were estimated by permuting HLA or CMV assignments 20 times. In a later analysis, co-occurring TCRs were grouped using DBSCAN, and TCRdist sequence similarity was added for clustering within HLA-allele-positive subsets. Co-occurrence clustering excluded repertoires with fewer than 30,000 or more than 120,000 public chains, plus five with anomalous nucleotide sharing. TCRdb stores this immuneACCESS table with in-frame sequences only. Part of the clones is absent; in the studies checked, under half of the shortfall reflects unresolved V genes, and no reason is known for the rest. Clone size and V and J calls were adopted from that table, with D and trimming inferred from the DNA. The sample has 110,000 or so clones on record, roughly 82% of them singletons. Clones ranked in the top ten supply 11% of the sample.

The chain is encoded by TRBV27 joined to TRBJ1-5, with the D gene too uncertain to name. The sequenced material came from PBMCs. The TCR was taken from a man in his forties or fifties in good health and CMV-seropositive. Here the CDR3 is given as CATRTSNQPQHF. The DNA sequence is given as TGTGCCACCAGGACTTCCAATCAGCCCCAGCATTTT.